Listed below are T cell receptor beta chains from one sample, sequenced in a study of shared clonotypes between healthy human individuals. Assay: immunoSEQ multiplex PCR; the TCRdb copy retains only in-frame clones and omits some. The sample lists more than 600,000 clones, around 90% seen once, with 24% in the top ten. The sample comprised naive CD8+ T cells sorted from blood. The receptor source for this set is a man aged 25-45 years in good health. Each CDR3 is given with its conserved first and last residue. A D gene is named only where the DNA matches it firmly.

TRBJ2-7	NA	TRBV4-1	TGCGCCAGCAGCTGGAAGACGCAAGCGCGGAGCTCCTACGAGCAGTACTTC	CASSWKTQARSSYEQYF
TRBJ2-2	NA	TRBV7-6	TGTGCCAGCAGCTTATCTGAGGGATCCGGGGAGCTGTTTTTT	CASSLSEGSGELFF
TRBJ2-1	NA	TRBV27	TGTGCCAGCAGTATTAGGTGGGGGAACTACAATGAGCAGTTCTTC	CASSIRWGNYNEQFF
TRBJ2-1	NA	TRBV11-2	TGTGCCAGCAGCTTAGACCCAGGGTCCTACAATGAGCAGTTCTTC	CASSLDPGSYNEQFF
TRBJ1-5	NA	TRBV2	TGTGCCAGCAAGGACAGTGCTAGCAATCAGCCCCAGCATTTT	CASKDSASNQPQHF
TRBJ2-2	NA	TRBV9	TGTGCCAGCAGCCTACAGCCCGGGGAGCTGTTTTTT	CASSLQPGELFF
TRBJ2-1	TRBD1	TRBV9	TGTGCCAGCAGCGTGGGACAGGGTAAGAATGAGCAGTTCTTC	CASSVGQGKNEQFF
TRBJ2-1	TRBD2	TRBV7-9	TGTGCCAGCAGCTTTAGCGGGAGAATCAATGAGCAGTTCTTC	CASSFSGRINEQFF
TRBJ1-2	TRBD1	TRBV7-9	TGTGCCAGCAGCGCGGGGACAGAGAGACTCTATGGCTACACCTTC	CASSAGTERLYGYTF
TRBJ1-2	NA	TRBV5-1	TGCGCCAGCAGCTTGGTTGGTACTACCTATGGCTACACCTTC	CASSLVGTTYGYTF
TRBJ1-1	TRBD1	TRBV7-6	TGTGCCAGCAGCCCCCCGGGACAGGGGAACACTGAAGCTTTCTTT	CASSPPGQGNTEAFF